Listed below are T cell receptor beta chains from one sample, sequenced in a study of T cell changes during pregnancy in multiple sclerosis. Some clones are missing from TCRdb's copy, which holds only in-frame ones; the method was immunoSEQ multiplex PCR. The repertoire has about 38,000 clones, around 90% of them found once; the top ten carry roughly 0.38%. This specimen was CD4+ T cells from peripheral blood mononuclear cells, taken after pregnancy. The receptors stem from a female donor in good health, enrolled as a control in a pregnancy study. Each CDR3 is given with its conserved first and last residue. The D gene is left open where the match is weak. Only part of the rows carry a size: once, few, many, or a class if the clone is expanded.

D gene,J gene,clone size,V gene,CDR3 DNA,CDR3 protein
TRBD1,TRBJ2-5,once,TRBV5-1,TGCGCCAGCAGCTTGGTAGGGGGCGCGGAGACCCAGTACTTC,CASSLVGGAETQYF
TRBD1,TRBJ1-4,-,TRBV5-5,TGTGCCAGCAGCTTGGTGGAGACAGGGGGCGTGGGCTATCGGGAAAAACTGTTTTTT,CASSLVETGGVGYREKLFF
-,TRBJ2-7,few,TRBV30,TGTGCCTGGAGTGTAGTTGGAGGGTCTGGCGAGCAGTACTTC,CAWSVVGGSGEQYF
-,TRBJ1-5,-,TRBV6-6,TGTGCCAGCAGTTCTCTTTCAGGTCAGCCCCAGCATTTT,CASSSLSGQPQHF
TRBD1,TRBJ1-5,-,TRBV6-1,TGTGCCAGCAGTGAATCGGGACAGGGTAGTCAGCCCCAGCATTTT,CASSESGQGSQPQHF
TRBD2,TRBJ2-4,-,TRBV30,TGTGCCTGGAGTGTAGCGGGGGGGAGAAACATTCAGTACTTC,CAWSVAGGRNIQYF
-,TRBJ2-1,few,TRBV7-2,TGTGCCAGCAGCTTCCTCACTAGAGACAATGAGCAGTTCTTC,CASSFLTRDNEQFF
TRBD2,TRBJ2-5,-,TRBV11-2,TGTGCCAGCAGCACACTAGCGGGGGGACAAGAGACCCAGTACTTC,CASSTLAGGQETQYF
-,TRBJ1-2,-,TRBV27,TGTGCCAGCAGGTGGTTATCGGGGAACTATGGCTACACCTTC,CASRWLSGNYGYTF
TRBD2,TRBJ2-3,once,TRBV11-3,TGTGCCAGCAGCTTGCGACTAGCGGGGGTTAGAGATACGCAGTATTTT,CASSLRLAGVRDTQYF
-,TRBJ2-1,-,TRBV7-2,TGTGCCAGCAGCCCGCACAGGGGAGGTGAGCAGTTCTTC,CASSPHRGGEQFF
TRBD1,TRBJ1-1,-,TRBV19,TGTGCCAGTGAAGCCCAGGGTCGTCGACAGGGGAGGGACACTGAAGCTTTCTTT,CASEAQGRRQGRDTEAFF
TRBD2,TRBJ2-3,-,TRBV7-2,TGTGCCAGCAGCTTAAGGGCTAGCGGGGGGGCATCAGATACGCAGTATTTT,CASSLRASGGASDTQYF
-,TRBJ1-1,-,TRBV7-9,TGTGCCAGCAGCTTAGGACAGGAGAACACTGAAGCTTTCTTT,CASSLGQENTEAFF
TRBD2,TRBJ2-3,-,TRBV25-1,TGTGCCAGCAGCGGGAGGGCAACGGGGGTAACAGATACGCAGTATTTT,CASSGRATGVTDTQYF
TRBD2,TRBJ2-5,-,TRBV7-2,TGTGCCAGCAGCTTAAGTCTAGCGGGGGGAGAGACCCAGTACTTC,CASSLSLAGGETQYF
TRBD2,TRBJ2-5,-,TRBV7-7,TGTGCTAGCACCGGGGGGTCGGTTTCCCAAGAGACCCAGTACTTC,CASTGGSVSQETQYF
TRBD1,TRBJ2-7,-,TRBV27,TGTGCCAGCAGAACCGGGACAGGGGCTTCCGAGCAGTACTTC,CASRTGTGASEQYF
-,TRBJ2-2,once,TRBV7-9,TGTGCCAGCAGCTTGCAGGGGACCGGGGAGCTGTTTTTT,CASSLQGTGELFF
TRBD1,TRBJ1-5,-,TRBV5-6,TGTGCCAGCAGCTTGGCACGGACAGGGGGCGCGGGCAATCAGCCCCAGCATTTT,CASSLARTGGAGNQPQHF
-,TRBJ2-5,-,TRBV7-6,TGTGCCAGCAGCCTGCTGGTCGGCCAAGAGACCCAGTACTTC,CASSLLVGQETQYF
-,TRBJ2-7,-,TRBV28,TGTGCCGCGGGCAGGGGTGTCGGCTACGAGCAGTACTTC,CAAGRGVGYEQYF
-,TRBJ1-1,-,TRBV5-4,TGTGCCAGCAGCTTGGACTTGAACACTGAAGCTTTCTTT,CASSLDLNTEAFF
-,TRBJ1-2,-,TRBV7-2,TGTGCCAGCAGCTTAGCTTCAGGAGGGGTCCGTGGCTACACCTTC,CASSLASGGVRGYTF
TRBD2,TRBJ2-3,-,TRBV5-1,TGCGCCAGCAGCTTGGCGGGCGGGAGCGGCGGCACAGATACGCAGTATTTT,CASSLAGGSGGTDTQYF
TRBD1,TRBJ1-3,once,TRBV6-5,TGTGCCAGCAGTTACGGAGACAGGGATGGAAACACCATATATTTT,CASSYGDRDGNTIYF
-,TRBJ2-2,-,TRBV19,TGTGCCAGTAGTATAGTAGGGGACGGGGAGCTGTTTTTT,CASSIVGDGELFF
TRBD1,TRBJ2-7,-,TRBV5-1,TGCGCCAGCAGCTTCCGATCAGGGGGCAGGTCCTACGAGCAGTACTTC,CASSFRSGGRSYEQYF
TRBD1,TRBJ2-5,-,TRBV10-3,TGTGCCATCAGCAGGACAGGGGGCGAGGAGACCCAGTACTTC,CAISRTGGEETQYF
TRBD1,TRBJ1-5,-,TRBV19,TGTGCCACCCCGGATCAAGGACAGGGGCTGAATCAGCCCCAGCATTTT,CATPDQGQGLNQPQHF
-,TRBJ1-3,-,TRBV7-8,TGTGCCAGCAGCGCGCGTGCGCTCTCTGGAAACACCATATATTTT,CASSARALSGNTIYF
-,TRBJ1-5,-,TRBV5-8,TGTGCCAGCAGCCTTACAGTGCAGCCCCAGCATTTT,CASSLTVQPQHF
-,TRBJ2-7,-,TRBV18,TGTGCCAGCTCACCAGGGGCCCACTACGAGCAGTACTTC,CASSPGAHYEQYF
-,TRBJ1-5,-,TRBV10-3,TGTGCCATCAGTGACAGGGGCAATCAGCCCCAGCATTTT,CAISDRGNQPQHF
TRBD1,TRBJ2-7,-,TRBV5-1,TGCGCCAGCAGCTTGGACGGGACAGGGGACGAGCAGTACTTC,CASSLDGTGDEQYF
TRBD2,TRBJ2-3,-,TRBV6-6,TGTGCCAGCAGTTACTCGCGCGGGAGAGGGAAAGATACGCAGTATTTT,CASSYSRGRGKDTQYF
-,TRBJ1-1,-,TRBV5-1,TGCGCCAGCAGCTTGGGGCCGCCGAACACTGAAGCTTTCTTT,CASSLGPPNTEAFF
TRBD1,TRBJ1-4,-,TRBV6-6,TGTGCCAGCAGCTCCGGACAGGGTAGAGAAAAACTGTTTTTT,CASSSGQGREKLFF
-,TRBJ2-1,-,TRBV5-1,TGCGCCAGCAGCTTCTCCACTAGAGACAATGAGCAGTTCTTC,CASSFSTRDNEQFF
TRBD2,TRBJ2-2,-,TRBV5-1,TGCGCCAGCAGCGCGGGACTAGTTGGCGGGGAGCTGTTTTTT,CASSAGLVGGELFF
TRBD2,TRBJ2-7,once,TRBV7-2,TGTGCCAGCAGCTTATCGAGCGGGGGGTCCTACGAGCAGTACTTC,CASSLSSGGSYEQYF
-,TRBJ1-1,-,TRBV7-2,TGTGCCAGCAGCCGGACAGTACAGAACACTGAAGCTTTCTTT,CASSRTVQNTEAFF
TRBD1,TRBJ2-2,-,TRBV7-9,TGTGCCAGCAGCTTAGCCGGGACAGGGAACACCGGGGAGCTGTTTTTT,CASSLAGTGNTGELFF
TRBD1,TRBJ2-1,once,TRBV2,TGTGCCAGCAGTGAAGCGCTAGGGGGCTATGAGCAGTTCTTC,CASSEALGGYEQFF
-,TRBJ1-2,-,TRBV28,TGTGCCAGTGAGACAGGATGGGATGGCTACACCTTC,CASETGWDGYTF
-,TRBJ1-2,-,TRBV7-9,TGTGCCAGCAGCTTACTTCTAGAGAACTATGGCTACACCTTC,CASSLLLENYGYTF
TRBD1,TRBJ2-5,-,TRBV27,TGTGCCAGCACCTCTGGGACAGGGGGCAGAGAGACCCAGTACTTC,CASTSGTGGRETQYF
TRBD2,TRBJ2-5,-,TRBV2,TGTGCCAGCAGTGATTCGGGGGGGCGGACCCAGTACTTC,CASSDSGGRTQYF
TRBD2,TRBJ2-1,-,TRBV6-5,TGTGCCAGCTCACCAATAGCGGGGTTTCGCAATGAGCAGTTCTTC,CASSPIAGFRNEQFF
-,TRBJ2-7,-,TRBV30,TGTGCCTGGAGTAAGGGGTCCTACGAGCAGTACTTC,CAWSKGSYEQYF
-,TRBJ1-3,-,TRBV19,TGTGCCAGTAGTCCCAGGGTCGCAAACACCATATATTTT,CASSPRVANTIYF
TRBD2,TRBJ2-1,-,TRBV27,TGTGCCAGCAGCCCTAGGAAGGCTAGCGGGGGTAATGAGCAGTTCTTC,CASSPRKASGGNEQFF
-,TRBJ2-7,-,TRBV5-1,TGCGCCAGCAGCGTCGATAGCGTAGCCTACGAGCAGTACTTC,CASSVDSVAYEQYF
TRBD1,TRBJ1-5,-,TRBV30,TGTGCCTGGAGTGTACGGGACAGTTATAGCAATCAGCCCCAGCATTTT,CAWSVRDSYSNQPQHF
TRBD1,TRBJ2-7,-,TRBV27,TGTGCCAGCAGTTTATATACAGGGGCTGTTAACGAGCAGTACTTC,CASSLYTGAVNEQYF
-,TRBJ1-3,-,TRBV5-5,TGTGCCAGCAGCGTAGGCTGGCGGGGCTCTGGAAACACCATATATTTT,CASSVGWRGSGNTIYF
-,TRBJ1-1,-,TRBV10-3,TGTGCCATCAGTACATCCTACACTGAAGCTTTCTTT,CAISTSYTEAFF
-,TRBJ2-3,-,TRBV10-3,TGTGCCATCAGTGAAAAGGGGAGCACAGATACGCAGTATTTT,CAISEKGSTDTQYF
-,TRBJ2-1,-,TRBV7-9,TGTGCCAGCAGCTTAATCGGGAATGAGCAGTTCTTC,CASSLIGNEQFF
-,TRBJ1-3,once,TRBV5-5,TGTGCCAGCAGCCAGGGGCCAGCCACGGGAAACACCATATATTTT,CASSQGPATGNTIYF